These 5 T cell receptor beta chains share one sample of origin, sequenced in a study of identical twins. TCRdb itself ran the 5' RACE reads through MiXCR, one entry per CDR3 protein. This sample has hundreds of thousands of distinct CDR3 sequences, with over 15% found just once. In addition, the sample was reused for a study of T cells expressing NK-cell markers.

The sequenced sample was PBMCs. Receptors originate from a woman aged 18-30 years in good health.

A single count supports this clonotype. The chain links TRBV9 to TRBJ2-7; tentatively, D is TRBD2 (7 bases). CDR1 and CDR2 (germline): SGDLS, YYNGEE. With 0 bases removed from V and 3 bases from J, the gap between germline ends came to 10 bases. The CDR3 loop spans 14 amino acids. CDR3 coding DNA: TGTGCCAGCAGCGTAGAGGGGGGGCGCTACGAGCAGTACTTC. It yields the protein CASSVEGGRYEQYF. Looking up the rest from reference TRBV9 and TRBJ2-7 gives the full variable domain: DSGVTQTPKHLITATGQRVTLRCSPRSGDLSVYWYQQSLDQGLQFLIQYYNGEERAKGNILERFSAQQFPDLHSELNLSSLELGDSALYFCASSVEGGRYEQYFGPGTRLTVT.

The rearrangement joins TRBV10-2 to TRBJ1-2; no definite D call. Trimming removed 6 bases at V and 8 bases at J, with 13 bases between. The germline gives CDR1 WSHSY, CDR2 SAAADI. The CDR3 is made up of 12 amino acids. The CDR3 DNA follows: TGCGCCAGCAGAATCGGGGATGAAGGCTACACCTTC. It codes for CASRIGDEGYTF.

This clonotype came up many times. The rearrangement uses TRBV12-3 or TRBV12-4 and TRBJ2-3, with 9 bases that match TRBD1. The CDR3 has 14 residues. V was pared by 7 bases and J by 4 bases, with 6 bases of the junction left unmatched. DNA for the CDR3: TGTGCCAGCACCCACAGGGGGCACGCAGATACGCAGTATTTT. Translated, it gives CASTHRGHADTQYF.

This chain's CDR3 is CASSEWRGDGGPQYF. The CDR3 coding sequence is TGTGCCAGCAGTGAGTGGCGGGGGGACGGGGGTCCGCAGTATTTT. V is TRBV25-1 and J is TRBJ2-3, with 8 bases matching TRBD2. J gave up 10 bases and V 3 bases, and 12 bases lay outside the gene matches. Germline CDR1 reads MGHDK; CDR2 reads SYGVNS. The CDR3 runs to 15 residues.

The rearrangement links TRBV4-2 to TRBJ2-2; 7 positions agree with TRBD2. Germline assignment: CDR1 LGHNA and CDR2 YNFKEQ. The V gene end was trimmed by 0 bases and the J gene end by 3 bases; junction bases not matched to a gene: 7. CDR3 length: 17 residues. Written as DNA, the CDR3 is TGTGCCAGCAGCCAAGATCCGGGGGGAGGTGACACCGGGGAGCTGTTTTTT. It encodes CASSQDPGGGDTGELFF.